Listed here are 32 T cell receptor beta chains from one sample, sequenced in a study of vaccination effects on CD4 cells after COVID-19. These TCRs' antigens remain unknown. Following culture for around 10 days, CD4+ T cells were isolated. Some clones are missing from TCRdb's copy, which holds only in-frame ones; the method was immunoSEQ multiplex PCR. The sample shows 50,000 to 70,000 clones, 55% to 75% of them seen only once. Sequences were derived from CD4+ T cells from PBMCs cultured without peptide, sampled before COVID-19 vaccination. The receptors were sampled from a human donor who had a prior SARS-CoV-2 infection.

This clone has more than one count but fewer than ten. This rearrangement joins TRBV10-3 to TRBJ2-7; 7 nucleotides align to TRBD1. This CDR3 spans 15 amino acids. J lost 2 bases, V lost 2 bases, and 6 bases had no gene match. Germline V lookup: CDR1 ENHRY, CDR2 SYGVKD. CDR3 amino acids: CAISEAHRGAYEQYF. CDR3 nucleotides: TGTGCCATCAGTGAGGCCCACAGGGGAGCCTACGAGCAGTACTTC.

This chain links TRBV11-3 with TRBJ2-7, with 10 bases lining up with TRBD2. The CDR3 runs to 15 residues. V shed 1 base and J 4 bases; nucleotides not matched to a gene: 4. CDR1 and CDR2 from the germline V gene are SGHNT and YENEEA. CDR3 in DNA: TGTGCCAGCAGCTTAGGGAGCGGGGGGGGATACGAGCAGTACTTC. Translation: CASSLGSGGGYEQYF.

CDR3 DNA sequence: TGTGCCAGCTCACCACCAAGCGGTGCGGGGGAGACCCAGTACTTC. This encodes CASSPPSGAGETQYF. This chain uses TRBV18 with TRBJ2-5; maybe TRBD2 (6 bases). This CDR3 is built from 15 residues. The V gene lost 0 bases and the J gene lost 5 bases, with 13 bases spanning the gap. Germline CDR1 KGHSH, CDR2 LQKENI.

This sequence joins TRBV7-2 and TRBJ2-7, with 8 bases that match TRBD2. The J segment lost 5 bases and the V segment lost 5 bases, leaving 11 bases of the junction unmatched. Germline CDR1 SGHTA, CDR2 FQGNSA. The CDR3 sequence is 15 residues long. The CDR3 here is CASSTRAGAFNEQYF. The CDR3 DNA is TGTGCCAGCAGCACGCGAGCGGGAGCTTTCAACGAGCAGTACTTC.

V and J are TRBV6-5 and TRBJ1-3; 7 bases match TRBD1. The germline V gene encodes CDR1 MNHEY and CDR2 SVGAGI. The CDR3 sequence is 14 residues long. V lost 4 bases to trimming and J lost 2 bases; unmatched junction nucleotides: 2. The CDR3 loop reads CASSSTGAGNTIYF. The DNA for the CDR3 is TGTGCCAGCAGTTCTACAGGGGCTGGAAACACCATATATTTT.

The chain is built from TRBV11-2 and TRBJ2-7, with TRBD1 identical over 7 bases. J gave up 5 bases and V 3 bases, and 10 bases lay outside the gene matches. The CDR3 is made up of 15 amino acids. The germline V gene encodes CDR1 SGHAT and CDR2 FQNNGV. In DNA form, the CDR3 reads TGTGCCAGCAGCTTTCATTACAGGGGCGAAAACGAGCAGTACTTC. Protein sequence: CASSFHYRGENEQYF.

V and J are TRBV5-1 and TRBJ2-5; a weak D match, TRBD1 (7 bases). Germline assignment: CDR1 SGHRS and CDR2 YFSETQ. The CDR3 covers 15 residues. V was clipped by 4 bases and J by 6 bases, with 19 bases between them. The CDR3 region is CASSVGGTARKTQYF. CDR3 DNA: TGCGCCAGCAGCGTTGGCGGGACAGCTCGAAAGACCCAGTACTTC.

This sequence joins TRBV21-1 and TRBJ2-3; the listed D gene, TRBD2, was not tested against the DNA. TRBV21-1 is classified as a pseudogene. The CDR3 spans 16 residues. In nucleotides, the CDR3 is TGTGCCAGCAGCAAAAGAGGGGGGGGCCCCACAGATACGCAGTATTTT. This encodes CASSKRGGGPTDTQYF.

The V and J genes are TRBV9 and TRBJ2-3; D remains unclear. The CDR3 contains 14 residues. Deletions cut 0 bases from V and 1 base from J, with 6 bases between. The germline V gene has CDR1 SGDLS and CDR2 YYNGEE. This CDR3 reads CASSVGGRTDTQYF. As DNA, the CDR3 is TGTGCCAGCAGCGTAGGTGGGCGCACAGATACGCAGTATTTT.

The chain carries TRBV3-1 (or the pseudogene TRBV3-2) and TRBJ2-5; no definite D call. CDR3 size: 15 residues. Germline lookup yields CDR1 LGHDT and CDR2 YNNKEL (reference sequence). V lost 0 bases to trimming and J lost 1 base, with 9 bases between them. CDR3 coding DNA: TGTGCCAGCAGCCAAGAATGGTCGCTCCAAGAGACCCAGTACTTC. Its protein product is CASSQEWSLQETQYF.

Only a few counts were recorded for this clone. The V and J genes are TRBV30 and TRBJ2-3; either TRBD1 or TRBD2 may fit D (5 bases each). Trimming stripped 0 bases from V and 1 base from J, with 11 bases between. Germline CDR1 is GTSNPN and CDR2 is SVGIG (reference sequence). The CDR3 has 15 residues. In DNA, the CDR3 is TGTGCCTGGAGTGTGGGGGATGCGCGCACAGATACGCAGTATTTT. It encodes CAWSVGDARTDTQYF.

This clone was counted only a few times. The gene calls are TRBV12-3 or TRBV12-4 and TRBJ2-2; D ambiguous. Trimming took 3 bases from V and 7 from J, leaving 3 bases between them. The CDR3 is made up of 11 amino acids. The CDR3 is CASSFIGELFF. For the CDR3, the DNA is TGTGCCAGCAGTTTCATCGGGGAGCTGTTTTTT.

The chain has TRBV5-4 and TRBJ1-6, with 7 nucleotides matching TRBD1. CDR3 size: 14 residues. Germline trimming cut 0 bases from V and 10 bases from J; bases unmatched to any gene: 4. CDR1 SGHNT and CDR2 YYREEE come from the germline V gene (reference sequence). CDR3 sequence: CASSLDGRGSPLHF. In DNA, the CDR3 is TGTGCCAGCAGCTTGGACGGCAGGGGGTCACCCCTCCACTTT.

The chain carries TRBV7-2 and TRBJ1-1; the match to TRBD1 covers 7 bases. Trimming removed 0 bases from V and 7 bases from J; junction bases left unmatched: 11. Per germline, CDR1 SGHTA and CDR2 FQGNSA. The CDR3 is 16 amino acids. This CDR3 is CASSLALTGPEGEAFF. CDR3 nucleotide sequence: TGTGCCAGCAGCTTAGCCTTGACAGGGCCGGAGGGTGAAGCTTTCTTT.

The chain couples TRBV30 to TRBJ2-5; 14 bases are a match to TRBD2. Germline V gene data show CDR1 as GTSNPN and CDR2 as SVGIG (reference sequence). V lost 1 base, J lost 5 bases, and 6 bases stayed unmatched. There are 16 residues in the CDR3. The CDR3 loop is CAWSGGLAGVLETQYF. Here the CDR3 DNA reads TGTGCCTGGAGTGGGGGACTAGCGGGAGTCCTGGAGACCCAGTACTTC. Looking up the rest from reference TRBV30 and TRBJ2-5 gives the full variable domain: SQTIHQWPATLVQPVGSPLSLECTVEGTSNPNLYWYRQAAGRGLQLLFYSVGIGQISSEVPQNLSASRPQDRQFILSSKKLLLSDSGFYLCAWSGGLAGVLETQYFGPGTRLLVL.

Here the CDR3 reads CASSPGTGPYYPTF. The CDR3 DNA sequence: TGTGCCAGCAGCCCCGGGACAGGGCCTTATTATCCCACCTTC. The chain uses TRBV14 and TRBJ1-2; TRBD1 aligns across 9 bases. This CDR3 comprises 14 residues. J was trimmed by 13 bases and V by 4 bases; bases with no gene match: 13. Germline CDR1 reads SGHDN; CDR2 reads FVKESK.

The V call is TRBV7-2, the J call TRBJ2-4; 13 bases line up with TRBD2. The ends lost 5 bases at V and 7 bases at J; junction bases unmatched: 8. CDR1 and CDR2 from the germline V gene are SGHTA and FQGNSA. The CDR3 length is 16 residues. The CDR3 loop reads CASSPTSGGARNIQYF. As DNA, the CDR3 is TGTGCCAGCAGCCCCACTAGCGGGGGGGCCCGGAACATTCAGTACTTC.

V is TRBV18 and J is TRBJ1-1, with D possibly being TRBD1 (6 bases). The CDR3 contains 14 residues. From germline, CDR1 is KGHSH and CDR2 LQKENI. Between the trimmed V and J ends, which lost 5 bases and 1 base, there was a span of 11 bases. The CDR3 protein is CASSALQGNTEAFF. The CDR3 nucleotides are TGTGCCAGCTCAGCGTTACAGGGGAACACTGAAGCTTTCTTT. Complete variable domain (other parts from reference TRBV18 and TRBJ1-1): NAGVMQNPRHLVRRRGQEARLRCSPMKGHSHVYWYRQLPEEGLKFMVYLQKENIIDESGMPKERFSAEFPKEGPSILRIQQVVRGDSAAYFCASSALQGNTEAFFGQGTRLTVV.

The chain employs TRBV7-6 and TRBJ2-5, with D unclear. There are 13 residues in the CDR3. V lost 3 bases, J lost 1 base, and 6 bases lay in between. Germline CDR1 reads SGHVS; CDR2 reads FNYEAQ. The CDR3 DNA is TGTGCCAGCAGCTTGGGCAGCCAAGAGACCCAGTACTTC. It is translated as CASSLGSQETQYF.

CDR3 coding DNA: TGTGCCAGCAGCTTAGGGACTATACTCACCGGGGAGCTGTTTTTT. It codes for CASSLGTILTGELFF. This chain connects TRBV7-2 to TRBJ2-2, with D perhaps TRBD2 (6 bases). Germline CDR1 is SGHTA and CDR2 is FQGNSA. V was cut by 1 base and J by 4 bases, with 10 bases left in between. This CDR3 is 15 amino acids long.

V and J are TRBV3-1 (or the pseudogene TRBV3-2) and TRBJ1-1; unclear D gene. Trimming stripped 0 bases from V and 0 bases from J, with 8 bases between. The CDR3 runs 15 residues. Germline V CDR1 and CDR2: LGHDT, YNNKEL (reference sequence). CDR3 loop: CASSQERKVNTEAFF. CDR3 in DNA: TGTGCCAGCAGCCAAGAACGGAAAGTGAACACTGAAGCTTTCTTT.

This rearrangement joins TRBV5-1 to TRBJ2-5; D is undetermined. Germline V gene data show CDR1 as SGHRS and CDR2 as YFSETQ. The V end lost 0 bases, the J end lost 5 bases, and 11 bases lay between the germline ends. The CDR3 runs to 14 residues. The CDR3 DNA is TGCGCCAGCAGCTTGGAGGGCACCGGGGAGACCCAGTACTTC. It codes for CASSLEGTGETQYF. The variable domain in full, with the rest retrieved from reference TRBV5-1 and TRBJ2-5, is KAGVTQTPRYLIKTRGQQVTLSCSPISGHRSVSWYQQTPGQGLQFLFEYFSETQRNKGNFPGRFSGRQFSNSRSEMNVSTLELGDSALYLCASSLEGTGETQYFGPGTRLLVL.

The CDR3 is CATSRDRLNNEQFF. The CDR3 DNA reads TGTGCCACCAGCAGAGATCGACTAAACAATGAGCAGTTCTTC. V and J are TRBV15 and TRBJ2-1; a possible D gene is TRBD2 (5 bases). The V and J ends lost 0 bases and 5 bases respectively, with 8 bases between them. The CDR3 covers 14 residues. Germline V CDR1 and CDR2: LNHNV, YYDKDF (reference sequence).

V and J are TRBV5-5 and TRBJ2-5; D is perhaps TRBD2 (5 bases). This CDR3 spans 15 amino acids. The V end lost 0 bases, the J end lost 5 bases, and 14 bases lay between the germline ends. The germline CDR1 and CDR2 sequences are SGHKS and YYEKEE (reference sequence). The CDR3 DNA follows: TGTGCCAGCAGCTTGGTCTTTTCTAGCTGGGAGACCCAGTACTTC. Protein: CASSLVFSSWETQYF.

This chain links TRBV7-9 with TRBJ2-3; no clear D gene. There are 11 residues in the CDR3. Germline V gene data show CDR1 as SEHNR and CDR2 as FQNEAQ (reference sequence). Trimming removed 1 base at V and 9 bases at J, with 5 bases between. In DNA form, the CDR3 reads TGTGCCAGCAGCTTAGGGTGGACGCAGTATTTT. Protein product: CASSLGWTQYF.

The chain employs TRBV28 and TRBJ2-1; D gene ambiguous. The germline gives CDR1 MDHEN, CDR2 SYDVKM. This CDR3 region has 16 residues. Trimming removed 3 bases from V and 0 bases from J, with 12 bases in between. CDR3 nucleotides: TGTGCCAGCAGTTTGCTGTACTGGAGCTCCTACAATGAGCAGTTCTTC. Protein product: CASSLLYWSSYNEQFF.

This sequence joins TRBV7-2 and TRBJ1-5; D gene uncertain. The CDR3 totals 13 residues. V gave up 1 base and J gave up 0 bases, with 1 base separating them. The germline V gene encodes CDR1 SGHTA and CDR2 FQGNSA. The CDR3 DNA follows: TGTGCCAGCAGCTTAGATAGCAATCAGCCCCAGCATTTT. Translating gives CASSLDSNQPQHF. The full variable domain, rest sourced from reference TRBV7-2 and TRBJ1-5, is GAGVSQSPSNKVTEKGKDVELRCDPISGHTALYWYRQSLGQGLEFLIYFQGNSAPDKSGLPSDRFSAERTGGSVSTLTIQRTQQEDSAVYLCASSLDSNQPQHFGDGTRLSIL.

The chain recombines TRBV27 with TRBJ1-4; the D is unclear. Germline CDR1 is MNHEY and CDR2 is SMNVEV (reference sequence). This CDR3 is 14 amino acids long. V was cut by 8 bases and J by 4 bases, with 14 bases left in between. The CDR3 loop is CASRPGTFNEKLFF. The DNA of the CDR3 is TGTGCCAGCCGCCCCGGTACCTTTAATGAAAAACTGTTTTTT.

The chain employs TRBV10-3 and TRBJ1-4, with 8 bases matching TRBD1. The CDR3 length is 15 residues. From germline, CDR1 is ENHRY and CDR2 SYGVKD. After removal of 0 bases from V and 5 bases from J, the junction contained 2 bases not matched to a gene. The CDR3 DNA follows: TGTGCCATCAGTGAGTCGCGACAGGGGAATGAAAAACTGTTTTTT. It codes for CAISESRQGNEKLFF.

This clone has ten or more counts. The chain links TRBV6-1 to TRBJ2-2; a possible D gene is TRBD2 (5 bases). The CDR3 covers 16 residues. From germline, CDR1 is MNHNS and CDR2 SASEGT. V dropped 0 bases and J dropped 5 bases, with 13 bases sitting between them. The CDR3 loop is CASSEASYPGTGELFF. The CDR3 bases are TGTGCCAGCAGTGAAGCTTCCTACCCGGGGACCGGGGAGCTGTTTTTT.

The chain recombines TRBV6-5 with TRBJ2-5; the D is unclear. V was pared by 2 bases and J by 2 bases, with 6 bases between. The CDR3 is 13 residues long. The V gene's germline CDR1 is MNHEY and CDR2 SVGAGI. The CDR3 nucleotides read TGTGCCAGCAGTTACGGGGTACAAGAGACCCAGTACTTC. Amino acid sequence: CASSYGVQETQYF.

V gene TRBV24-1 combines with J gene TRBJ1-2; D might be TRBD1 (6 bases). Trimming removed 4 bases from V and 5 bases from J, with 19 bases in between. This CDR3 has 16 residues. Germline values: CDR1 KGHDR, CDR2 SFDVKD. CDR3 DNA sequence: TGTGCCACCAGTGACGAGGAGGGGGAACCCGTTTATGGCTACACCTTC. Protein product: CATSDEEGEPVYGYTF.